This T cell receptor beta chain comes out of a study of blood T cell repertoires in COVID-19. Study background: Collection of acute and convalescent COVID-19 samples took place in the United States, Italy and Spain.

As originally analysed: Nucleated cell number was recorded as an estimate derived from reference gene primer amplification. The assay was immunoSEQ multiplex PCR, and TCRdb's table has in-frame clones only and misses some. The V and J calls and clone size were taken over from that table, and D and trimming were inferred from the DNA. The table shows under 350,000 clones, with over 85% occurring only once. This CDR3 spans 16 amino acids. The V and J ends lost 1 base and 4 bases, in that order; junction bases with no gene match: 2. Germline-derived CDR1 and CDR2 are SEHNR and FQNEAQ (reference sequence). Individuals aged 18 to 89 years were recruited from roughly 22 US areas. Researchers sorted participants into cohorts using their self-reported clinical history.

Sequencing was carried out using PBMCs or T cells enriched from blood (not recorded which). This receptor was obtained from a woman aged 55-69 years who had recovered from COVID-19. The chain carries TRBV7-9 and TRBJ2-3; 13 positions agree with TRBD2. CDR3 sequence: CASSLEGLAGPDTQYF. CDR3 nucleotide sequence: TGTGCCAGCAGCTTAGAGGGACTAGCGGGACCAGATACGCAGTATTTT.